The 25 T cell receptor beta chains below come from one sample, sequenced in a study of blood T cell repertoires in COVID-19. Method: immunoSEQ multiplex PCR; TCRdb's copy keeps in-frame clones and lacks some. The repertoire has 140,000 to 150,000 clones, about 85% of them found once; the top ten carry 4%. The sequenced sample consisted of PBMCs or T cells enriched from blood (not recorded which). The source of these receptors is a woman in her thirties or forties who had been exposed to COVID-19.

The rearrangement uses TRBV5-6 and TRBJ1-4, with a weak D call TRBD1 (5 bases). Trimming cost V 5 bases and J 11 bases, with 16 bases left between them. Germline V CDR1 and CDR2: SGHDT, YYEEEE. This CDR3 has 13 amino acids. Written as DNA, the CDR3 is TGTGCCAGCAGTCAAGAGGTTGCAGGGAAACTGTTTTTT. Translated: CASSQEVAGKLFF.

This chain links TRBV10-1 with TRBJ1-3; D might be TRBD1 (6 bases). This CDR3 contains 15 residues. Germline V gives CDR1 WNHNN, CDR2 SYGVQD (reference sequence). The V end was cut by 4 bases, the J end by 4 bases, with 14 bases between. Here the CDR3 reads CASSVPTGLGNTIYF. The CDR3 nucleotides read TGCGCCAGCAGTGTGCCAACAGGGTTAGGAAACACCATATATTTT.

This chain connects TRBV18 to TRBJ1-1; 8 bases are a match to TRBD1. Trimming at V came to 5 bases and at J to 1 base, leaving 3 bases not matched to a gene. CDR3 length: 14 residues. Germline V gives CDR1 KGHSH, CDR2 LQKENI. In nucleotides, the CDR3 is TGTGCCAGCTCAAGGCAGGGGGCGAACACTGAAGCTTTCTTT. Protein product: CASSRQGANTEAFF. The whole variable domain, remainder taken from reference TRBV18 and TRBJ1-1, is NAGVMQNPRHLVRRRGQEARLRCSPMKGHSHVYWYRQLPEEGLKFMVYLQKENIIDESGMPKERFSAEFPKEGPSILRIQQVVRGDSAAYFCASSRQGANTEAFFGQGTRLTVV.

The chain recombines TRBV11-2 with TRBJ1-1; D unclear. Germline CDR1 and CDR2: SGHAT and FQNNGV. The CDR3 runs to 13 residues. V lost 1 base and J 1 base, leaving 4 bases between the germline ends. The CDR3 protein is CASSLAQNTEAFF. The CDR3 coding sequence is TGTGCCAGCAGCTTAGCCCAGAACACTGAAGCTTTCTTT.

V usage is TRBV7-2 and J usage is TRBJ2-7; a weak D match, TRBD1 (6 bases). The CDR3 spans 14 residues. Per germline, CDR1 SGHTA and CDR2 FQGNSA. Trimming removed 1 base from V and 3 bases from J, with 10 bases in between. The CDR3 loop is CASSLEDSIYEQYF. CDR3 DNA sequence: TGTGCCAGCAGCTTAGAGGACAGCATCTACGAGCAGTACTTC.

J is TRBJ2-1 and V is TRBV11-2; a possible D gene is TRBD2 (5 bases). The CDR3 contains 16 residues. Trimming took 4 bases from V and 2 from J, leaving 15 bases between them. Germline V gene lookup returns CDR1 SGHAT and CDR2 FQNNGV. The CDR3 DNA is TGTGCCAGCAGCTCATATAAGGACTCTCCCTACAATGAGCAGTTCTTC. As protein: CASSSYKDSPYNEQFF.

J is TRBJ2-1 and V is TRBV19, with TRBD2 as a possible D gene (5 bases). Germline CDR1 and CDR2: LNHDA and SQIVND (reference sequence). The CDR3 extends over 15 amino acids. With 7 bases removed from V and 8 bases from J, the gap between germline ends came to 21 bases. This CDR3 is CASTLTGRFGYEQFF. DNA of the CDR3: TGTGCCAGTACCTTGACGGGAAGATTCGGCTATGAGCAGTTCTTC.

The genes are TRBV28 and TRBJ2-7; D not certain. The CDR3 contains 14 residues. Germline-derived CDR1 and CDR2 are MDHEN and SYDVKM. V was cut by 3 bases and J by 1 base, with 10 bases left in between. The CDR3 region has the DNA TGTGCCAGCAGTTTGACTGACCGTTCCTACGAGCAGTACTTC. Its translation is CASSLTDRSYEQYF. The variable domain in full, completed from reference TRBV28 and TRBJ2-7, reads DVKVTQSSRYLVKRTGEKVFLECVQDMDHENMFWYRQDPGLGLRLIYFSYDVKMKEKGDIPEGYSVSREKKERFSLILESASTNQTSMYLCASSLTDRSYEQYFGPGTRLTVT.

The rearrangement links TRBV10-3 to TRBJ1-3, with a weak D call TRBD1 (6 bases). Germline CDR1 and CDR2: ENHRY and SYGVKD. The CDR3 extends over 15 amino acids. The V gene lost 4 bases and the J gene lost 4 bases, with 14 bases spanning the gap. The CDR3 reads CAISGSGGQGNTIYF. The CDR3, as DNA: TGTGCCATCAGTGGTTCCGGGGGGCAAGGAAACACCATATATTTT.

This chain connects TRBV7-9 to TRBJ2-7, with a possible D match to TRBD2 (5 bases). The germline gives CDR1 SEHNR, CDR2 FQNEAQ (reference sequence). The V end lost 1 base, the J end lost 2 bases, and 12 bases lay between the germline ends. The CDR3 contains 15 residues. In nucleotides, the CDR3 is TGTGCCAGCAGCTTAGTAAACAGCGGAACCTACGAGCAGTACTTC. Protein sequence: CASSLVNSGTYEQYF. Supplemented by reference TRBV7-9 and TRBJ2-7, the full variable domain reads DTGVSQNPRHKITKRGQNVTFRCDPISEHNRLYWYRQTLGQGPEFLTYFQNEAQLEKSRLLSDRFSAERPKGSFSTLEIQRTEQGDSAMYLCASSLVNSGTYEQYFGPGTRLTVT.

The chain is built from TRBV28 and TRBJ1-6; the match to TRBD1 covers 10 bases. The CDR3 length is 15 residues. Germline lookup yields CDR1 MDHEN and CDR2 SYDVKM. The ends lost 7 bases at V and 7 bases at J; junction bases unmatched: 7. CDR3 sequence reads: CASTKMGQGNSPLHF. In nucleotides, the CDR3 is TGTGCCAGCACAAAGATGGGACAGGGGAATTCACCCCTCCACTTT.

Points on this clone: The sample contains more than one DNA sequence encoding this CDR3. The chain has TRBV9 and TRBJ2-3; D unresolved. The CDR3 sequence is 14 residues long. Germline V gives CDR1 SGDLS, CDR2 YYNGEE. V lost 0 bases, J lost 0 bases, and 5 bases lay in between. The CDR3 DNA reads as TGTGCCAGCAGCGTAGCCGGTAGCACAGATACGCAGTATTTT. It codes for CASSVAGSTDTQYF.

V usage is TRBV18 and J usage is TRBJ2-1; 7 nucleotides agree with TRBD2. Germline lookup yields CDR1 KGHSH and CDR2 LQKENI. V dropped 5 bases and J dropped 6; count of bases not matched to a gene: 10. The CDR3 loop spans 15 amino acids. CDR3 DNA: TGTGCCAGCTCATTAGGGCTAGCGGAAGGCAATGAGCAGTTCTTC. This gives the protein CASSLGLAEGNEQFF.

The V gene is TRBV6-5, the J gene TRBJ1-5, with 8 positions matching TRBD1. The V gene's germline CDR1 is MNHEY and CDR2 SVGAGI. The CDR3 contains 16 residues. V shed 0 bases, J shed 5 bases, and the junction held 6 bases outside the gene matches. Here the CDR3 reads CASSYSHRGAHQPQHF. CDR3 nucleotides: TGTGCCAGCAGTTACTCGCACAGGGGGGCTCATCAGCCCCAGCATTTT.

The CDR3 is CASALAGEGNYEQYF. In DNA form, the CDR3 reads TGTGCCAGCGCCCTAGCGGGAGAAGGTAACTACGAGCAGTACTTC. The chain carries TRBV27 and TRBJ2-7; 10 bases match TRBD2. Germline V gene lookup returns CDR1 MNHEY and CDR2 SMNVEV (reference sequence). Trimming took 8 bases from V and 3 from J; bases not matched to a gene: 10. The CDR3 sequence is 15 residues long.

V gene TRBV7-3 combines with J gene TRBJ2-3, with 7 bases matching TRBD2. The CDR3 contains 16 residues. CDR1 is SGHTA, CDR2 FQGTGA, per germline. The V gene end was trimmed by 5 bases and the J gene end by 2 bases; junction bases not matched to a gene: 10. The CDR3 reads CASSNTGRDFTDTQYF. CDR3 sequence (DNA): TGTGCCAGCAGCAACACGGGGAGGGACTTCACAGATACGCAGTATTTT.

The chain carries TRBV10-3 and TRBJ1-1, with unresolved D. Germline V gene data show CDR1 as ENHRY and CDR2 as SYGVKD. The V end was cut by 6 bases, the J end by 5 bases, with 10 bases between. CDR3 size: 12 residues. DNA of the CDR3: TGTGCCATCAGCACAGATGGAACTGAAGCTTTCTTT. Residues: CAISTDGTEAFF.

The chain joins TRBV12-3 or TRBV12-4 to TRBJ2-7, with TRBD1 matching over 7 bases. The CDR3 contains 12 residues. V gave up 7 bases and J gave up 3 bases; unmatched junction bases: 3. The CDR3 nucleotides are TGTGCCAGCAATCGACAGGGCTACGAGCAGTACTTC. Protein product: CASNRQGYEQYF.

In DNA, the CDR3 is TGTGCCAGCAGTTACCCGACACCTATTGAAGCTTTCTTT. It encodes CASSYPTPIEAFF. The rearrangement links TRBV6-2 or TRBV6-3 to TRBJ1-1; no reliable D call. CDR3 size: 13 residues. Germline loops: CDR1 MNHEY, CDR2 SVGEGT. Trimming removed 2 bases from V and 7 bases from J, with 11 bases in between.

V usage is TRBV6-4 and J usage is TRBJ2-6; no reliable D call. The V gene's germline CDR1 is MRHNA and CDR2 SNTAGT. Trimming removed 2 bases from V and 2 bases from J, with 7 bases in between. This CDR3 has 15 amino acids. The CDR3 spells CASSDDTTGANVLTF. The CDR3 nucleotides read TGTGCCAGCAGTGACGACACCACTGGGGCCAACGTCCTGACTTTC.

The rearrangement joins TRBV21-1 to TRBJ1-2. TRBV21-1 is labeled a pseudogene. The CDR3 is 14 residues long. CDR3 in amino acids: CASSKGGGAYGYTF. The CDR3 DNA is TGTGCCAGCAGCAAAGGGGGAGGGGCCTATGGCTACACCTTC.

This clone has only one observation. The CDR3 sequence: CASSPPPSGKNEQFF. In DNA, the CDR3 is TGTGCCAGCTCACCACCGCCTAGCGGGAAGAATGAGCAGTTCTTC. The rearrangement joins TRBV18 to TRBJ2-1; 9 nucleotides match TRBD2. The CDR3 has 15 amino acids. The ends lost 0 bases at V and 7 bases at J; junction bases unmatched: 4. Looked up from germline, CDR1 is KGHSH and CDR2 is LQKENI.

This sequence joins TRBV12-3 or TRBV12-4 and TRBJ1-1, with 8 bases aligning to TRBD1. The J segment lost 7 bases and the V segment lost 4 bases, leaving 5 bases of the junction unmatched. The CDR3 covers 13 residues. The CDR3 nucleotides are TGTGCCAGCAGTTCGGACAGGGTCGGTGAAGCTTTCTTT. Translation: CASSSDRVGEAFF.

The V and J genes are TRBV9 and TRBJ2-2, with 7 bases fitting TRBD2. Germline CDR1 SGDLS, CDR2 YYNGEE. The length of the CDR3 is 14 residues. Unmatched junction bases numbered 6, after V lost 4 bases and J lost 6 bases. The CDR3 DNA reads as TGTGCCAGCAGCTACGGACTAGTGCCCGGGGAGCTGTTTTTT. Translated: CASSYGLVPGELFF.

The V gene is TRBV4-3, the J gene TRBJ2-3; weak D call: TRBD2 (6 bases). This CDR3 has 13 residues. V lost 11 bases and J 6 bases, leaving 18 bases between the germline ends. Germline V lookup: CDR1 LGHNA, CDR2 YSLEER. CDR3 in amino acids: CALVGGEGDTQYF. DNA of the CDR3: TGCGCCCTTGTGGGAGGCGAGGGGGATACGCAGTATTTT.